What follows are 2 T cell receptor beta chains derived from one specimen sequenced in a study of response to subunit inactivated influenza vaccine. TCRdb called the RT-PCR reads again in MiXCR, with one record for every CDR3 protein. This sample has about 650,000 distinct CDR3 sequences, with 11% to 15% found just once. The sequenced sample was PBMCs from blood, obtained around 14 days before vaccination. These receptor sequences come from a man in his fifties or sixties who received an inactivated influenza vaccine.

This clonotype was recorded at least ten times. For the CDR3, the DNA is TGTGCCAGCACTGGGTCAGAGACCCAGTACTTC. Translation: CASTGSETQYF. The chain joins TRBV6-5 to TRBJ2-5; the D is unclear. V gave up 7 bases and J gave up 4 bases, with 7 bases separating them. This CDR3 contains 11 residues. Germline lookup yields CDR1 MNHEY and CDR2 SVGAGI.

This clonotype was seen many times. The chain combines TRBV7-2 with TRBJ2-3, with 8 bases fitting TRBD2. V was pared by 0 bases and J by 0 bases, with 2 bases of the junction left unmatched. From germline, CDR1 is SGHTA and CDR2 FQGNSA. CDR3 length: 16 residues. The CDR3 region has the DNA TGTGCCAGCAGCTTAGCCGCTAGCGGGAGCACAGATACGCAGTATTTT. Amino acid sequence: CASSLAASGSTDTQYF.